A single sample gave rise to the 6 T cell receptor beta chains below, sequenced in a study of OX40 agonist ivuxolimab in advanced cancers. Data came from immunoSEQ multiplex PCR; TCRdb stores just in-frame clones and leaves some out. The repertoire holds about 20,000 clones, over 80% seen once, with 50% to 60% in the top ten. The sample in question was CD4+ or CD8+ T cells sorted from blood, obtained in a trial of the OX40 agonist ivuxolimab. These TCRs come from an adult with an advanced solid tumor such as melanoma, head and neck, liver or kidney cancer.

This sequence joins TRBV10-2 and TRBJ2-3, with D perhaps matching TRBD2 (7 bases). Germline V gives CDR1 WSHSY, CDR2 SAAADI. Deletions cut 2 bases from V and 6 bases from J, with 15 bases between. The CDR3 length is 15 residues. The CDR3 nucleotides are TGCGCCAGCAGTGAGGTGGGGGGGCCTGGGGATACGCAGTATTTT. Translating it yields CASSEVGGPGDTQYF.

The chain carries TRBV11-3 and TRBJ2-2; D not certain. This CDR3 is built from 13 residues. Germline assignment: CDR1 SGHNT and CDR2 YENEEA. With 5 bases removed from V and 8 bases from J, the gap between germline ends came to 12 bases. CDR3 in amino acids: CASSLVRSGELFF. DNA of the CDR3: TGTGCCAGCAGCCTAGTCAGGAGTGGGGAGCTGTTTTTT.

This chain uses TRBV5-4 with TRBJ2-3, with a weak D call TRBD1 (5 bases). Trimming removed 1 base at V and 2 bases at J, with 11 bases between. Per the germline V gene, CDR1 is SGHNT and CDR2 is YYREEE (reference sequence). The CDR3 sequence is 15 residues long. For the CDR3, the DNA is TGTGCCAGCAGCTTGAGGGGCCGGCCCACAGATACGCAGTATTTT. Its protein is CASSLRGRPTDTQYF.

The rearrangement links TRBV4-1 to TRBJ2-1, with TRBD1 matching over 8 bases. V was pared by 4 bases and J by 2 bases, with 7 bases of the junction left unmatched. This CDR3 spans 16 amino acids. Germline CDR1 is MGHRA and CDR2 is YSYEKL. The CDR3 here is CASSPGQGGTYNEQFF. The CDR3 coding sequence is TGCGCCAGCAGCCCCGGACAGGGAGGTACCTACAATGAGCAGTTCTTC.

This sequence joins TRBV6-5 and TRBJ2-7; D uncertain. Trimming stripped 5 bases from V and 2 bases from J, with 10 bases between. The CDR3 runs to 13 residues. Per germline, CDR1 MNHEY and CDR2 SVGAGI. The CDR3 bases are TGTGCCAGCAGTGAAGGTCTAACCTACGAGCAGTACTTC. Its translation: CASSEGLTYEQYF.

This sequence joins TRBV30 and TRBJ1-1; D is unresolved. The CDR3 is 13 amino acids. V was clipped by 1 base and J by 1 base, with 7 bases between them. Germline V CDR1 and CDR2: GTSNPN, SVGIG (reference sequence). The CDR3 coding sequence is TGTGCCTGGAGTGGGTACGGGAACACTGAAGCTTTCTTT. Protein: CAWSGYGNTEAFF.